This T cell receptor (beta chain) comes out of a study of molecular identifiers for immune sequencing clone quantification. Germline V gene data show CDR1 as SNHLY and CDR2 as FYNNEI. This CDR3 is built from 14 residues. Trimming removed 9 bases from V and 0 bases from J, with 12 bases in between. This clonotype was observed a handful of times. Sorting isolated naive CD8 T cells as CD8+CD4-CCR7+CD45RA+ events. For bulk TCR libraries, previously described methods and listed TCR primers were used. TCRdb analysed the PCR reads with MiXCR anew, one entry per CDR3 protein. The data contain about 100,000 distinct CDR3 sequences, around 33% of them singletons.

The material sequenced was naive CD8+ T cells from blood, with Jurkat cell RNA spiked in. As for subset: FACS-sorted CD8+CD4-CCR7+CD45RA+ naive T cells. This receptor was obtained from a human donor in good health. Some libraries in this study had Jurkat cell RNA spiked in. The V call is TRBV2, the J call TRBJ1-5; D uncertain. The chain's CDR3 is CASGNTDSNQPQHF. In DNA, the CDR3 is TGTGCCAGTGGGAATACAGATAGCAATCAGCCCCAGCATTTT.